The TCR beta chain under discussion was sequenced for a study of cytomegalovirus exposure and HLA in healthy donors. As concerns this clone: The antigen is not known.

Study results and limitations: By a later analysis, the bulk of CMV-associated TCR beta chains appeared HLA-restricted.

Germline CDR1 is SGHNT and CDR2 is YYREEE (reference sequence). The CDR3 sequence is 14 residues long. The J segment lost 2 bases and the V segment lost 5 bases, leaving 6 bases of the junction unmatched. PCR used 60 Vbeta primers and 13 Jbeta primers. Clones were sequenced by immunoSEQ multiplex PCR, and TCRdb holds only the in-frame ones, with some missing. This table holds tens of thousands of clones. The sequencing input was PBMCs. The chain joins TRBV5-4 to TRBJ2-7, with 8 positions matching TRBD2. This sequence originates from a middle-aged man in good health and CMV-seronegative. CDR3 nucleotides: TGTGCCAGCAGAAAACTAGCGGAGACCTACGAGCAGTACTTC. It yields the protein CASRKLAETYEQYF.